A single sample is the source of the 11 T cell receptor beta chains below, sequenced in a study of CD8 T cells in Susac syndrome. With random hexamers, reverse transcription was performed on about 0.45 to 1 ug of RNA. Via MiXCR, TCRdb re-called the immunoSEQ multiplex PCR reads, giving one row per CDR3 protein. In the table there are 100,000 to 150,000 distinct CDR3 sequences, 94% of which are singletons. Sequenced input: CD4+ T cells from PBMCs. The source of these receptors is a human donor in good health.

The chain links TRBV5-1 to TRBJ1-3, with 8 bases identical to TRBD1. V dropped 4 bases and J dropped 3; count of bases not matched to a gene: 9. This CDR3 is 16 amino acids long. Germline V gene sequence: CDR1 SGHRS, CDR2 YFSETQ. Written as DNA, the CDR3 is TGCGCCAGCAGCCTACAGGACAGGGACAGTGGAAACACCATATATTTT. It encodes CASSLQDRDSGNTIYF.

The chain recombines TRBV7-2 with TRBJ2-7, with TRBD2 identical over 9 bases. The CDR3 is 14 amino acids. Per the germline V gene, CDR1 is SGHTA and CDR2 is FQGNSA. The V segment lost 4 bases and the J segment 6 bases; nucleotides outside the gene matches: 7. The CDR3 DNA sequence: TGTGCCAGCAGCTCGCTCGCGGGAGGGATCGAGCAGTACTTC. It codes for CASSSLAGGIEQYF.

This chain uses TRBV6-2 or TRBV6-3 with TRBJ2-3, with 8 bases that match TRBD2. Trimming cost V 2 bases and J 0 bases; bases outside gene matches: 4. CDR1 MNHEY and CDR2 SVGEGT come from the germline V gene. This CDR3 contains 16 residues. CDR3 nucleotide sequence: TGTGCCAGCAGTTACGCGGCTAGCGGGAGCACAGATACGCAGTATTTT. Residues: CASSYAASGSTDTQYF.

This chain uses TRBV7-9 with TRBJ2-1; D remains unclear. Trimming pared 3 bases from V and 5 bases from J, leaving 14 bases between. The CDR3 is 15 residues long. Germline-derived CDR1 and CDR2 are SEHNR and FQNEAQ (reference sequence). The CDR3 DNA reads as TGTGCCAGCAGCTTGGGAAGGGCCCCTCACAATGAGCAGTTCTTC. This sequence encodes CASSLGRAPHNEQFF.

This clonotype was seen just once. The CDR3: CASSESPDGYGYTF. The CDR3 DNA is TGTGCCAGCAGTGAAAGCCCAGATGGCTATGGCTACACCTTC. V and J are TRBV2 and TRBJ1-2; D gene uncertain. The length of the CDR3 is 14 residues. Germline V gene lookup returns CDR1 SNHLY and CDR2 FYNNEI. V lost 2 bases and J 4 bases, leaving 11 bases between the germline ends. The entire variable domain, with the rest obtained from reference TRBV2 and TRBJ1-2, is as follows: EPEVTQTPSHQVTQMGQEVILRCVPISNHLYFYWYRQILGQKVEFLVSFYNNEISEKSEIFDDQFSVERPDGSNFTLKIRSTKLEDSAMYFCASSESPDGYGYTFGSGTRLTVV.

The CDR3 loop reads CSARSSARSYNEQFF. CDR3 nucleotides: TGCAGTGCTAGGTCAAGCGCCCGTTCCTACAATGAGCAGTTCTTC. The rearrangement uses TRBV20-1 and TRBJ2-1, with D uncertain. CDR1 and CDR2 from the germline V gene are DFQATT and SNEGSKA (reference sequence). V was pared by 3 bases and J by 1 base, with 13 bases between. This CDR3 has 15 amino acids.

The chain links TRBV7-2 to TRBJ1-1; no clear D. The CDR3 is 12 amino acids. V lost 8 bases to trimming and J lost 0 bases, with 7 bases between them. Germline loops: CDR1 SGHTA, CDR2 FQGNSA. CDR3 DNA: TGTGCCAGCGCTCGAATGAACACTGAAGCTTTCTTT. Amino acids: CASARMNTEAFF.

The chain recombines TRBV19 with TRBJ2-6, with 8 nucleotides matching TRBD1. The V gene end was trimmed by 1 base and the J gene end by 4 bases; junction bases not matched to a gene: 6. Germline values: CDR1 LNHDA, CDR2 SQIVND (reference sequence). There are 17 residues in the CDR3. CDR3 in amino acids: CASSIGRGLSGANVLTF. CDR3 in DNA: TGTGCCAGTAGTATAGGCAGGGGGCTATCCGGGGCCAACGTCCTGACTTTC.

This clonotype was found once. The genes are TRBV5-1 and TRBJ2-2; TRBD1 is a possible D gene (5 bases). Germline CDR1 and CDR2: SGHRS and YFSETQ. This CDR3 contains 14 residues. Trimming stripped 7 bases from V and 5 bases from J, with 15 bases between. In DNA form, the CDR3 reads TGCGCCAGCTCCCGGGCCTCAGGGACCGGGGAGCTGTTTTTT. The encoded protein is CASSRASGTGELFF.

CDR3 protein: CASSASPSESSYNEQFF. CDR3 DNA sequence: TGTGCCAGCAGCGCCTCTCCCAGCGAGAGCTCCTACAATGAGCAGTTCTTC. This chain uses TRBV9 with TRBJ2-1; D call uncertain. This CDR3 is built from 17 residues. Trimming cost V 3 bases and J 0 bases, with 16 bases left between them. CDR1 is SGDLS and CDR2 is YYNGEE in the germline V gene.

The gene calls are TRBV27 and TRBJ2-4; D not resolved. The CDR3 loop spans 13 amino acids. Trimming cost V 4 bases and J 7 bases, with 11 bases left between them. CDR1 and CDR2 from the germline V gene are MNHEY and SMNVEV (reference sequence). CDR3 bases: TGTGCCAGCAGTTCATCAGGATCCAACATTCAGTACTTC. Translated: CASSSSGSNIQYF.